What follows are 29 T cell receptor beta chains derived from one specimen sequenced in a study of beta chain features in type 1 diabetes. Notes on the study in general: The study found moderately but significantly shorter TCRB CDR3s in all four CD4+ subsets of Type 1 diabetes patients.

Their target antigens are unknown. The study reverse transcribed the entire isolated RNA, so it sequenced expressed TCRB transcripts. Clones were read by immunoSEQ multiplex PCR, and TCRdb kept only the in-frame ones, dropping some. The table lists 680,000 or so clones, roughly an eighth of them singletons. Sequenced material: naive CD4+ T cells from blood. The receptors stem from a man between 18 and 29 years old with type 1 diabetes.

This chain uses TRBV29-1 with TRBJ2-4, with D perhaps matching TRBD2 (7 bases). V was pared by 6 bases and J by 8 bases, with 20 bases between. Germline CDR1 and CDR2: SQVTM and ANQGSEA. The length of the CDR3 is 14 residues. CDR3 amino acids: CSVGGAGAGYIQYF. CDR3 in DNA: TGCAGCGTGGGAGGGGCAGGGGCGGGTTACATTCAGTACTTC.

This clone was seen only a few times. This chain links TRBV6-5 with TRBJ1-1; maybe TRBD1 (5 bases). Germline assignment: CDR1 MNHEY and CDR2 SVGAGI. The CDR3 runs to 16 residues. V lost 1 base, J lost 1 base, and 13 bases lay in between. The chain's CDR3 is CASSYYLSGTNTEAFF. The CDR3 DNA follows: TGTGCCAGCAGTTACTACCTCTCCGGGACGAACACTGAAGCTTTCTTT.

This chain uses TRBV5-1 with TRBJ1-5; perhaps TRBD1 as D (6 bases). The CDR3 runs to 15 residues. Germline CDR1 reads SGHRS; CDR2 reads YFSETQ. The germline V and J ends were trimmed by 0 bases and 7 bases, with 14 bases remaining between them. CDR3 protein: CASSLDGGPRQPQHF. The CDR3 nucleotides read TGCGCCAGCAGCTTGGACGGGGGGCCTCGGCAGCCCCAGCATTTT.

The chain has TRBV30 and TRBJ1-5, with D tentatively TRBD1 (5 bases). Trimming pared 4 bases from V and 0 bases from J, leaving 13 bases between. This CDR3 has 15 amino acids. Germline V CDR1 and CDR2: GTSNPN, SVGIG (reference sequence). The CDR3, as DNA: TGTGCCTGGACCCGGGGGGGACGTAGCAATCAGCCCCAGCATTTT. This gives the protein CAWTRGGRSNQPQHF.

The genes are TRBV30 and TRBJ2-2; D remains ambiguous. Trimming removed 0 bases from V and 4 bases from J, with 9 bases in between. The germline V gene has CDR1 GTSNPN and CDR2 SVGIG (reference sequence). The CDR3 extends over 14 amino acids. The CDR3 nucleotides read TGTGCCTGGAGTGTGCTGGGTGCCACCGGGGAGCTGTTTTTT. Translated: CAWSVLGATGELFF.

At least ten counts were recorded for this clone. The chain has TRBV13 and TRBJ2-5, with a weak D call TRBD2 (6 bases). The CDR3 is 12 residues long. Germline lookup yields CDR1 PRHDT and CDR2 FYEKMQ (reference sequence). V lost 4 bases to trimming and J lost 13 bases, with 16 bases between them. Here the CDR3 reads CASSSLTAGGYF. CDR3 nucleotides: TGTGCCAGCAGCTCCTTGACTGCCGGGGGGTACTTC.

As DNA, the CDR3 is TGCGCCAGCAGCTTGGCCACAGGGAACGAGCAGTACTTC. Translating it yields CASSLATGNEQYF. The V call is TRBV5-1, the J call TRBJ2-7; D is possibly TRBD1 (6 bases). With 0 bases removed from V and 5 bases from J, the gap between germline ends came to 9 bases. Germline lookup yields CDR1 SGHRS and CDR2 YFSETQ. This CDR3 has 13 amino acids.

V gene TRBV6-6 combines with J gene TRBJ2-3; D not certain. Germline V gene data show CDR1 as MNHNY and CDR2 as SVGAGI (reference sequence). V was trimmed by 6 bases and J by 7 bases, leaving 20 bases between them. CDR3 size: 15 residues. Here the CDR3 DNA reads TGTGCCAGCAGCACTCCCCAAAATACACAGAATACGCAGTATTTT. The encoded protein is CASSTPQNTQNTQYF.

A few counts support this clone. The chain is built from TRBV18 and TRBJ2-5; D remains ambiguous. V was shortened by 6 bases and J by 1 base, with 6 bases between the two germline ends. Germline CDR1 KGHSH, CDR2 LQKENI. The CDR3 consists of 12 residues. This chain's CDR3 is CASSAFQETQYF. DNA of the CDR3: TGTGCCAGCTCGGCTTTCCAAGAGACCCAGTACTTC.

The rearrangement joins TRBV7-8 to TRBJ1-1; 10 bases are a match to TRBD1. The CDR3 loop spans 15 amino acids. Trimming took 5 bases from V and 7 from J; bases not matched to a gene: 10. Germline-derived CDR1 and CDR2 are SGHVS and FQNEAQ. The CDR3 DNA sequence: TGTGCCAGCAGCCCGCCGACAGGGGGCTGGAATGAAGCTTTCTTT. Its translation is CASSPPTGGWNEAFF.

The genes are TRBV5-1 and TRBJ1-2; 9 nucleotides align to TRBD1. The CDR3 is 14 amino acids. The junction had 3 bases not matched to a gene; V was cut back by 5 bases and J by 1 base. Looked up from germline, CDR1 is SGHRS and CDR2 is YFSETQ. CDR3 sequence: CASSRTGDNYGYTF. For the CDR3, the DNA is TGCGCCAGCAGTCGGACAGGGGATAACTATGGCTACACCTTC. Complete variable domain (other parts from reference TRBV5-1 and TRBJ1-2): KAGVTQTPRYLIKTRGQQVTLSCSPISGHRSVSWYQQTPGQGLQFLFEYFSETQRNKGNFPGRFSGRQFSNSRSEMNVSTLELGDSALYLCASSRTGDNYGYTFGSGTRLTVV.

The gene calls are TRBV10-2 and TRBJ1-1; unclear D gene. V lost 7 bases, J lost 0 bases, and 12 bases lay in between. CDR3 length equals 14 residues. Germline CDR1 and CDR2: WSHSY and SAAADI. CDR3 amino acids: CASTWEHMNTEAFF. For the CDR3, the DNA is TGCGCCAGCACGTGGGAACACATGAACACTGAAGCTTTCTTT.

The chain couples TRBV6-1 to TRBJ2-5, with 8 bases fitting TRBD2. This CDR3 spans 15 amino acids. The germline V gene encodes CDR1 MNHNS and CDR2 SASEGT. Trimming took 5 bases from V and 2 from J; bases not matched to a gene: 7. The CDR3: CASSPERGLQETQYF. CDR3 in DNA: TGTGCCAGCAGTCCCGAGCGGGGGCTACAAGAGACCCAGTACTTC.

This clone has just a few counts. V gene TRBV4-2 combines with J gene TRBJ2-7; maybe TRBD1 (5 bases). CDR1 is LGHNA, CDR2 YNFKEQ, per germline. The CDR3 is 15 residues long. The V end lost 0 bases, the J end lost 3 bases, and 12 bases lay between the germline ends. The CDR3 sequence is CASSQDLGADYEQYF. The CDR3 nucleotides read TGTGCCAGCAGCCAAGATTTAGGGGCCGACTACGAGCAGTACTTC.

This clone was seen a few times. The chain recombines TRBV30 with TRBJ1-4, with D possibly TRBD1 on 5 matching bases. The V gene's germline CDR1 is GTSNPN and CDR2 SVGIG (reference sequence). The CDR3 has 16 residues. V was clipped by 1 base and J by 4 bases, with 16 bases between them. The CDR3 bases are TGTGCCTGGAGTGGAGAAGGGGTTCCGAATAATGAAAAACTGTTTTTT. Translated: CAWSGEGVPNNEKLFF.

The J gene is TRBJ2-4, the V gene TRBV7-3, with D possibly matching TRBD2 (6 bases). This CDR3 is built from 15 residues. Trimming cost V 5 bases and J 6 bases, with 17 bases left between them. Germline CDR1 reads SGHTA; CDR2 reads FQGTGA. The CDR3 sequence: CASSPTGTEGNIQYF. The CDR3 coding sequence is TGTGCCAGCAGCCCAACCGGGACTGAAGGAAACATTCAGTACTTC.

This clone was found a few times. The rearrangement joins TRBV7-9 to TRBJ2-2; 7 nucleotides match TRBD1. This CDR3 spans 15 amino acids. Losses at the gene ends were 6 bases for V and 0 bases for J; bases not matched to a gene: 4. Germline V CDR1 and CDR2: SEHNR, FQNEAQ (reference sequence). In nucleotides, the CDR3 is TGTGCCAGCAGTCCGGGACAGACGAACACCGGGGAGCTGTTTTTT. Its translation is CASSPGQTNTGELFF.

V and J are TRBV28 and TRBJ2-1; TRBD1 matches 10 bases. Germline V gene lookup returns CDR1 MDHEN and CDR2 SYDVKM. This CDR3 region has 16 residues. The V segment lost 2 bases and the J segment 7 bases; nucleotides outside the gene matches: 8. The CDR3 nucleotides read TGTGCCAGCAGTTTAGATTCCGGGACAGGGGATAATGAGCAGTTCTTC. The encoded protein is CASSLDSGTGDNEQFF.

Notes on this clone: This sample also contains other DNA sequences that code for the same CDR3. The chain employs TRBV18 and TRBJ2-5, with D perhaps TRBD2 (6 bases). This CDR3 has 14 amino acids. V was pared by 0 bases and J by 1 base, with 6 bases between. Germline V gene lookup returns CDR1 KGHSH and CDR2 LQKENI. In nucleotides, the CDR3 is TGTGCCAGCTCACCACCGCGGGGCCAAGAGACCCAGTACTTC. It yields the protein CASSPPRGQETQYF.

This clone was counted a few times. CDR3 residues: CASSFLGYNEQYF. In DNA, the CDR3 is TGTGCCAGCAGTTTCCTCGGATACAACGAGCAGTACTTC. This rearrangement joins TRBV27 to TRBJ2-7, with D unresolved. With 3 bases removed from V and 5 bases from J, the gap between germline ends came to 11 bases. Per germline, CDR1 MNHEY and CDR2 SMNVEV (reference sequence). CDR3 length equals 13 residues.

This clone was seen a handful of times. The rearrangement links TRBV6-5 to TRBJ1-5, with D possibly matching TRBD1 (5 bases). Germline CDR1 and CDR2: MNHEY and SVGAGI. Between the trimmed V and J ends, which lost 6 bases and 2 bases, there was a span of 11 bases. The CDR3 is 14 residues long. CDR3 loop: CASRNGGGNQPQHF. For the CDR3, the DNA is TGTGCCAGCAGGAACGGGGGAGGCAATCAGCCCCAGCATTTT.

The sample holds a few counts of this clone. This chain links TRBV30 with TRBJ1-1, with no clear D. The length of the CDR3 is 11 residues. Trimming shortened V by 4 bases and J by 8 bases, and 11 bases separated the two germline ends. Germline-derived CDR1 and CDR2 are GTSNPN and SVGIG (reference sequence). The CDR3 loop is CAWKDFFEAFF. CDR3 in DNA: TGTGCCTGGAAGGATTTTTTCGAAGCTTTCTTT.

About this clone itself: The junction departs from the called germline gene at one end, perhaps through a read error. V is TRBV13 and J is TRBJ1-1; D uncertain. Germline V gives CDR1 PRHDT, CDR2 FYEKMQ (reference sequence). The CDR3 is made up of 16 amino acids. The CDR3 DNA reads as TGTGCCAGCAGCCTAGGGTTCCGGTGGATGAACACTGAAGCTTTCTTT. This sequence encodes CASSLGFRWMNTEAFF.

This clone was found a few times. The CDR3 region has the DNA TGTGCCAGCAGCCTCGGGCAGGGATCCTACAATGAGCAGTTCTTC. This codes for CASSLGQGSYNEQFF. The V and J genes are TRBV14 and TRBJ2-1, with a weak D call TRBD1 (5 bases). The CDR3 has 15 residues. Germline assignment: CDR1 SGHDN and CDR2 FVKESK. V was shortened by 4 bases and J by 1 base, with 11 bases between the two germline ends.

The chain couples TRBV30 to TRBJ1-1, with D possibly TRBD1 on 5 matching bases. Trimming shortened V by 2 bases and J by 4 bases, and 8 bases separated the two germline ends. Germline values: CDR1 GTSNPN, CDR2 SVGIG (reference sequence). The CDR3 loop spans 12 amino acids. The CDR3 reads CAWSRGVTEAFF. The DNA for the CDR3 is TGTGCCTGGAGTCGAGGGGTCACTGAAGCTTTCTTT.

The chain combines TRBV18 with TRBJ2-3; a possible D gene is TRBD1 (5 bases). Between the trimmed V and J ends, which lost 5 bases and 6 bases, there was a span of 12 bases. The germline V gene encodes CDR1 KGHSH and CDR2 LQKENI. This CDR3 is built from 13 residues. This CDR3 reads CASSSGMSDTQYF. In nucleotides, the CDR3 is TGTGCCAGCTCATCAGGGATGTCGGATACGCAGTATTTT.

In this sample, this clone turned up a few times. The chain links TRBV5-1 to TRBJ2-4, with 8 bases identical to TRBD1. CDR3 length: 19 amino acids. CDR1 is SGHRS and CDR2 is YFSETQ in the germline V gene. Trimming took 3 bases from V and 3 from J; bases not matched to a gene: 17. The CDR3 DNA reads as TGCGCCAGCAGCTCCGTGGGTTGGACAGGGAATACGGGCAAAAACATTCAGTACTTC. It specifies CASSSVGWTGNTGKNIQYF.

This clone has more than one count but fewer than ten. The chain carries TRBV5-1 and TRBJ2-7; 8 nucleotides match TRBD1. V lost 4 bases and J lost 2; bases outside the gene matches: 5. The CDR3 is 14 amino acids. CDR1 and CDR2 from the germline V gene are SGHRS and YFSETQ. CDR3 sequence: CASSGPGQAYEQYF. In DNA form, the CDR3 reads TGCGCCAGCAGCGGACCGGGACAGGCCTACGAGCAGTACTTC. The variable domain in full, completed from reference TRBV5-1 and TRBJ2-7, reads KAGVTQTPRYLIKTRGQQVTLSCSPISGHRSVSWYQQTPGQGLQFLFEYFSETQRNKGNFPGRFSGRQFSNSRSEMNVSTLELGDSALYLCASSGPGQAYEQYFGPGTRLTVT.

The gene calls are TRBV12-5 and TRBJ1-1; D gene uncertain. V shed 3 bases and J shed 4 bases, with 9 bases lying between them. This CDR3 region has 13 residues. Germline CDR1 LGHNT, CDR2 FRNRAP. This chain's CDR3 is CASGFTGVTEAFF. CDR3 nucleotide sequence: TGTGCTAGTGGTTTTACGGGAGTCACTGAAGCTTTCTTT.